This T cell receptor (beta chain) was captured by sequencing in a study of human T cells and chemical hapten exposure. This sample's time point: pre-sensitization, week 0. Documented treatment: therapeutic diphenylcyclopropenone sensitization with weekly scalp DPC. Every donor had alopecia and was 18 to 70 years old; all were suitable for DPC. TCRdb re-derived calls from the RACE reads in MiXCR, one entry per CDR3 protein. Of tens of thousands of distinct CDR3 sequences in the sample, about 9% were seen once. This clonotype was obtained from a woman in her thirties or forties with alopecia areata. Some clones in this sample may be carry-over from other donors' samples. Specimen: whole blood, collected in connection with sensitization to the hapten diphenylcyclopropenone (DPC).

CDR3 region: CASSNRASGKYEQYF. The CDR3 DNA follows: TGTGCCAGCTCAAACCGGGCTAGCGGAAAATACGAGCAGTACTTC. The genes are TRBV3-1 and TRBJ2-7; 7 bases are a match to TRBD2. CDR3 length equals 15 residues. Trimming at V came to 8 bases and at J to 4 bases, leaving 14 bases not matched to a gene. CDR1 and CDR2 (germline): LGHDT, YNNKEL (reference sequence).